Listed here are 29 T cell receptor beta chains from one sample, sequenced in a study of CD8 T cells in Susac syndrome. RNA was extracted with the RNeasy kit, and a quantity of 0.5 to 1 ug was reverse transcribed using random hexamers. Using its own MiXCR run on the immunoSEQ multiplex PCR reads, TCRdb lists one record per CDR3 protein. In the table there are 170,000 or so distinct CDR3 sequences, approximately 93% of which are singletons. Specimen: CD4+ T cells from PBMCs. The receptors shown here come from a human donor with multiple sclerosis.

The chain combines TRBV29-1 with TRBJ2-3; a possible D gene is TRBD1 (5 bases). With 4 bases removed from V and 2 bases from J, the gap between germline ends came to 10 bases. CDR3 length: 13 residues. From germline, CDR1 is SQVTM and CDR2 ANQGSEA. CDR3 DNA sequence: TGCAGCGTTGTAAACAGGACCACAGATACGCAGTATTTT. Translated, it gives CSVVNRTTDTQYF.

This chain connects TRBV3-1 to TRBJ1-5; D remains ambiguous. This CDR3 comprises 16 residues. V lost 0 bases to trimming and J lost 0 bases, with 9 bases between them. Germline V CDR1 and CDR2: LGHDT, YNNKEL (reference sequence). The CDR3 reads CASSQDRFHSNQPQHF. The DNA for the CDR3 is TGTGCCAGCAGCCAAGATAGGTTCCATAGCAATCAGCCCCAGCATTTT.

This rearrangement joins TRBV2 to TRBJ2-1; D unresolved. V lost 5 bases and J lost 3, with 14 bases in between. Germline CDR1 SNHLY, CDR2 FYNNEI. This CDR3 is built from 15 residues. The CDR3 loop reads CASSLAGPNYNEQFF. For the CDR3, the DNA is TGTGCCAGCAGTCTCGCCGGGCCCAACTACAATGAGCAGTTCTTC.

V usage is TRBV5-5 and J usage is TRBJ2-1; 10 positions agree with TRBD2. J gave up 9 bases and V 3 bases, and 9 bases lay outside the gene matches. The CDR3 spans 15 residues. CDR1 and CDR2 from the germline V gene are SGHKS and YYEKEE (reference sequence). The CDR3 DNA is TGTGCCAGCAGCTCCGCCGGGACTAGCGATGGTGAGCAGTTCTTC. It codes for CASSSAGTSDGEQFF.

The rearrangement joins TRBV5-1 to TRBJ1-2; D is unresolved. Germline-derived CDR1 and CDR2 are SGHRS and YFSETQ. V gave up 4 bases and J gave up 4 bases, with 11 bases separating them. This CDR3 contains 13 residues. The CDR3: CASSDGPSYGYTF. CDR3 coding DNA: TGCGCCAGCAGCGATGGACCATCCTATGGCTACACCTTC.

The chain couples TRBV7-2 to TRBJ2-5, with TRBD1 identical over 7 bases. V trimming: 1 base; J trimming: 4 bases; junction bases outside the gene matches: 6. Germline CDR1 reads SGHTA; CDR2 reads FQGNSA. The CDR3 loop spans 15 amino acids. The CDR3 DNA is TGTGCCAGCAGCTTAGGCTGGACAGGTGGAGAGACCCAGTACTTC. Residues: CASSLGWTGGETQYF. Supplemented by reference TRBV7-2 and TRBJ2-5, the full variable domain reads GAGVSQSPSNKVTEKGKDVELRCDPISGHTALYWYRQSLGQGLEFLIYFQGNSAPDKSGLPSDRFSAERTGGSVSTLTIQRTQQEDSAVYLCASSLGWTGGETQYFGPGTRLLVL.

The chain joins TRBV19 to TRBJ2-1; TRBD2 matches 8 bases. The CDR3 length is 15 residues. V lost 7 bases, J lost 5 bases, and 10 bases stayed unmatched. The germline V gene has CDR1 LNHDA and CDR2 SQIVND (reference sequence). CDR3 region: CASKNWASGHNEQFF. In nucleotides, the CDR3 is TGTGCCAGTAAAAACTGGGCTAGCGGGCACAATGAGCAGTTCTTC.

The CDR3 protein is CSAWEGQRGLETQYF. CDR3 in DNA: TGCAGTGCTTGGGAGGGACAGAGGGGACTAGAGACCCAGTACTTC. The chain links TRBV20-1 to TRBJ2-5; tentatively, D is TRBD1 or TRBD2 (7 bases each). CDR1 and CDR2 from the germline V gene are DFQATT and SNEGSKA (reference sequence). There are 15 residues in the CDR3. Trimming pared 5 bases from V and 4 bases from J, leaving 20 bases between.

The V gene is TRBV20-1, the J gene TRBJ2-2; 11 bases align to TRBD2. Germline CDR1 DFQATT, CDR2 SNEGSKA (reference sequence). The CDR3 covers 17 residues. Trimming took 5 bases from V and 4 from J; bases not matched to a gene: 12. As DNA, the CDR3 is TGCAGTGCTCCCGAACTAGCGGGGGCCTCGAGCACCGGGGAGCTGTTTTTT. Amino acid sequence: CSAPELAGASSTGELFF.

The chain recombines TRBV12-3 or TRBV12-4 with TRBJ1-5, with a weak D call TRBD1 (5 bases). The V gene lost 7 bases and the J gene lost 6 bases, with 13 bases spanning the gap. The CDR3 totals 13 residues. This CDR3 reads CASTLGGSQPQHF. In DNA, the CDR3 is TGTGCCAGCACCTTGGGGGGTTCTCAGCCCCAGCATTTT.

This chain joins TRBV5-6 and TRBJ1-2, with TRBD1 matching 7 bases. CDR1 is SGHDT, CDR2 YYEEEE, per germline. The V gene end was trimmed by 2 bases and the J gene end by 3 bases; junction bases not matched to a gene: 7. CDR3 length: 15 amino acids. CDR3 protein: CASSFLDRVHYGYTF. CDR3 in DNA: TGTGCCAGCAGCTTCTTAGACAGGGTACACTATGGCTACACCTTC.

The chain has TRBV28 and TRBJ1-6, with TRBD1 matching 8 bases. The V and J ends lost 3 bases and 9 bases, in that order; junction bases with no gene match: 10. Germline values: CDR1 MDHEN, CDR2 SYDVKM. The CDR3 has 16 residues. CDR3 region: CASSFFLRGRGSPLHF. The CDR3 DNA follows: TGTGCCAGCAGTTTCTTCCTCAGGGGGCGAGGTTCACCCCTCCACTTT.

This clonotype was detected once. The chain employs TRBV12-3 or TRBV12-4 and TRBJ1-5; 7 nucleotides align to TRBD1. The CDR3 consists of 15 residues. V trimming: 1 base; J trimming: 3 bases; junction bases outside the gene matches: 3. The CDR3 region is CASSLGGTVNQPQHF. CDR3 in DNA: TGTGCCAGCAGTTTAGGGGGGACAGTCAATCAGCCCCAGCATTTT.

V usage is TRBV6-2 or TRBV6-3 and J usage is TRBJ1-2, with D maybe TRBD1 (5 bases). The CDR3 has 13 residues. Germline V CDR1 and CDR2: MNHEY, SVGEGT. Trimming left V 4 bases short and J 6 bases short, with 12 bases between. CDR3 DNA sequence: TGTGCCAGCAGTTCCCAGGGTCCAAATGGCTACACCTTC. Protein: CASSSQGPNGYTF.

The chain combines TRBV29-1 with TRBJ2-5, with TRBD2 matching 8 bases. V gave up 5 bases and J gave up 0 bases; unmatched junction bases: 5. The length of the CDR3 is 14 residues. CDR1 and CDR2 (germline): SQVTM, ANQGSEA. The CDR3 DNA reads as TGCAGCGTTTGGTTAGCGGGGAACCAAGAGACCCAGTACTTC. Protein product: CSVWLAGNQETQYF.

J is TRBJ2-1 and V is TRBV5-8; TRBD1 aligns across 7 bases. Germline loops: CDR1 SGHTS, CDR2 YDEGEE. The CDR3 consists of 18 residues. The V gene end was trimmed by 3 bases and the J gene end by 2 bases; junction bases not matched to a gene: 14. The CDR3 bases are TGTGCCAGCAGCTCAGTTGAAGGACAGGCCGGGGCCTACAATGAGCAGTTCTTC. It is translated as CASSSVEGQAGAYNEQFF.

CDR3 region: CASSLPGISYGYTF. CDR3 nucleotide sequence: TGTGCCAGCAGCTTGCCAGGGATCTCATATGGCTACACCTTC. V gene TRBV5-8 combines with J gene TRBJ1-2; possible D gene TRBD1, 5 bases. The V end was cut by 1 base, the J end by 5 bases, with 12 bases between. Germline V lookup: CDR1 SGHTS, CDR2 YDEGEE. The CDR3 has 14 residues.

Here the CDR3 DNA reads TGCAGTGCTAGAGATTTGCAGGTCAGTAGGACTGAAGCTTTCTTT. Its translation is CSARDLQVSRTEAFF. The J gene is TRBJ1-1, the V gene TRBV20-1; D unresolved. This CDR3 has 15 amino acids. Between the trimmed V and J ends, which lost 0 bases and 5 bases, there was a span of 16 bases. Looked up from germline, CDR1 is DFQATT and CDR2 is SNEGSKA (reference sequence).

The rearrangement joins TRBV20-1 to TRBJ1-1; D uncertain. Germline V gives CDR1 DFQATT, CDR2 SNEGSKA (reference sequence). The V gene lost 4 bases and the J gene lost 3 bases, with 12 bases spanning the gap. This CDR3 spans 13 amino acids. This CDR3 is CSAKSTIYTEAFF. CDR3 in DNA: TGCAGTGCTAAATCAACAATTTACACTGAAGCTTTCTTT.

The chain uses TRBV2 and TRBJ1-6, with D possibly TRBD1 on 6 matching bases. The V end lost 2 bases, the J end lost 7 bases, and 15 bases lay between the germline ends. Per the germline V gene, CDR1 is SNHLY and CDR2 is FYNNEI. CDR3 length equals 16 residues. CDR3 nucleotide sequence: TGTGCCAGCAGTGAACGGGCACCGCAGGGGAATTCACCCCTCCACTTT. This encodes CASSERAPQGNSPLHF.

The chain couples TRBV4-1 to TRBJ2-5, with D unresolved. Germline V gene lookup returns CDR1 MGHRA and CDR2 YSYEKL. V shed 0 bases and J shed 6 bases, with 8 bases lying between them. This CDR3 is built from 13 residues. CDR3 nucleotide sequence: TGCGCCAGCAGCCAAGATGGGTTGAAGACCCAGTACTTC. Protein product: CASSQDGLKTQYF.

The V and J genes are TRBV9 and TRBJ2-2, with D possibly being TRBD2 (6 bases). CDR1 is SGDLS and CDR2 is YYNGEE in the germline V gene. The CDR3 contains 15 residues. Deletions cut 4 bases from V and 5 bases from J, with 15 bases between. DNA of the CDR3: TGTGCCAGCAGCCCGACTAGTTCTACTACCGGGGAGCTGTTTTTT. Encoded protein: CASSPTSSTTGELFF.

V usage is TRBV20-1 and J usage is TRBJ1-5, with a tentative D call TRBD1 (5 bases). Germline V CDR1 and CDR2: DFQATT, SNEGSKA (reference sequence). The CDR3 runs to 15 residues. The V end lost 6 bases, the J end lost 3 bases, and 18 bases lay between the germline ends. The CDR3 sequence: CSAIHPGLNNQPQHF. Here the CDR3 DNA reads TGCAGTGCGATTCATCCGGGACTTAACAATCAGCCCCAGCATTTT.

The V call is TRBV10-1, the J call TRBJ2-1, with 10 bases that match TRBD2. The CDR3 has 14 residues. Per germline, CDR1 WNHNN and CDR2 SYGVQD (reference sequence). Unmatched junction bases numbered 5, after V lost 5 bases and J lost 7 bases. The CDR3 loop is CASSRSGGANEQFF. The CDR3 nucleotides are TGCGCCAGCAGTAGAAGCGGGGGGGCAAATGAGCAGTTCTTC.

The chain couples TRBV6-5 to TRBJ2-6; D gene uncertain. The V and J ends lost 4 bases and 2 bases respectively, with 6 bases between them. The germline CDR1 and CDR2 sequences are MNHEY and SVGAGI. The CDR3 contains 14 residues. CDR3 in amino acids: CASSFRPGANVLTF. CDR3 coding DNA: TGTGCCAGCAGTTTCAGGCCTGGGGCCAACGTCCTGACTTTC.

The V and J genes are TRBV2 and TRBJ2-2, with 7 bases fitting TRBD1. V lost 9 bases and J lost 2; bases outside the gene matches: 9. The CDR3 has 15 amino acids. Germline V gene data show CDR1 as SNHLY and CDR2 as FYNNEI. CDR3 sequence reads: CARGPGQQNTGELFF. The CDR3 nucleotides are TGTGCCAGAGGACCGGGACAGCAAAACACCGGGGAGCTGTTTTTT.

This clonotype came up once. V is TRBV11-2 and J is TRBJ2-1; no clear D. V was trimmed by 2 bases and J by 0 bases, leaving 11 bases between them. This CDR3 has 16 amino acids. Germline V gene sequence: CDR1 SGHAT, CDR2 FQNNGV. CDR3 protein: CASSLWSVSSYNEQFF. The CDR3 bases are TGTGCCAGCAGCTTATGGAGTGTGAGCTCCTACAATGAGCAGTTCTTC.

The CDR3, as DNA: TGTGCCAGCAGTATTACTAGCGGGGCCTCCTACGAGCAGTACTTC. Protein product: CASSITSGASYEQYF. J is TRBJ2-7 and V is TRBV2, with 10 positions matching TRBD2. This CDR3 spans 15 amino acids. V lost 5 bases, J lost 0 bases, and 4 bases stayed unmatched. The germline V gene encodes CDR1 SNHLY and CDR2 FYNNEI.

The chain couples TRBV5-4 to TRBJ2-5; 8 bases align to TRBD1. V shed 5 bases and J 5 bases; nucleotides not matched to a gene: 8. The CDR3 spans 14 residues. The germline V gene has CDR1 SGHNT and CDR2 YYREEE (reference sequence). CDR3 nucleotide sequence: TGTGCCAGCAGACCAGCCCAGGGGGCTGAGACCCAGTACTTC. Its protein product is CASRPAQGAETQYF.